The 26 T cell receptor beta chains below all came from one sample that was sequenced in a study of T cell responses to AZD1222 COVID-19 vaccine. Repertoires were generated with immunoSEQ multiplex PCR, while TCRdb's copy carries only in-frame clones and drops some. In the table there are more than 100,000 clones, roughly 93% of which are singletons. The source was peripheral blood, collected on day 0 of AZD1222 vaccination. The origin of the receptors is an adult in good health.

CDR3 amino acids: CASRQGLRNQPQHF. The CDR3 DNA is TGTGCCAGCAGACAGGGACTTAGGAATCAGCCCCAGCATTTT. The chain uses TRBV5-8 and TRBJ1-5; D is possibly TRBD1 (6 bases). V lost 5 bases and J 4 bases, leaving 13 bases between the germline ends. Germline assignment: CDR1 SGHTS and CDR2 YDEGEE. This CDR3 comprises 14 residues.

This rearrangement joins TRBV4-1 to TRBJ1-3, with D possibly TRBD1 on 5 matching bases. Trimming shortened V by 6 bases and J by 3 bases, and 18 bases separated the two germline ends. Germline V gene lookup returns CDR1 MGHRA and CDR2 YSYEKL. This CDR3 is 16 amino acids long. The CDR3 loop is CASRDVGVGLGNTIYF. CDR3 coding DNA: TGCGCCAGCAGAGACGTGGGAGTGGGACTTGGAAACACCATATATTTT.

The J gene is TRBJ2-2, the V gene TRBV4-2; 11 nucleotides line up with TRBD2. The junction had 7 bases not matched to a gene; V was cut back by 7 bases and J by 0 bases. This CDR3 contains 17 residues. CDR1 and CDR2 (germline): LGHNA, YNFKEQ. CDR3 in amino acids: CASTHSGRVSNTGELFF. CDR3 DNA: TGTGCCAGCACCCATAGCGGGAGGGTGTCGAACACCGGGGAGCTGTTTTTT.

Only one count was recorded for this clone. V and J are TRBV3-1 (or the pseudogene TRBV3-2) and TRBJ1-2; D is uncertain. This CDR3 contains 13 residues. V dropped 2 bases and J dropped 5 bases, with 9 bases sitting between them. From germline, CDR1 is LGHDT and CDR2 YNNKEL (reference sequence). DNA of the CDR3: TGTGCCAGCAGCCAACGGGCACTTTATGGCTACACCTTC. Amino acids: CASSQRALYGYTF.

V usage is TRBV21-1 and J usage is TRBJ1-5. TRBV21-1 represents a pseudogene. The CDR3 is 15 residues long. The CDR3 region has the DNA TGTGCCAGCAGCAATCGGGGACCGCGGTGTCAGCCCCAGCATTTT. It codes for CASSNRGPRCQPQHF.

This chain connects TRBV29-1 to TRBJ1-1; 7 nucleotides match TRBD1. With 4 bases clipped from V and 6 bases from J, the junction kept 11 bases outside the gene matches. The CDR3 spans 14 residues. Germline V gene data show CDR1 as SQVTM and CDR2 as ANQGSEA. CDR3 protein: CSVGSGRGAAEAFF. The CDR3 coding sequence is TGCAGCGTTGGATCGGGCAGGGGGGCGGCTGAAGCTTTCTTT.

The chain employs TRBV18 and TRBJ1-1; D unresolved. V was pared by 2 bases and J by 1 base, with 8 bases between. Germline-derived CDR1 and CDR2 are KGHSH and LQKENI. This CDR3 has 14 amino acids. This CDR3 is CASSPAARNTEAFF. The CDR3 bases are TGTGCCAGCTCACCAGCTGCGCGGAACACTGAAGCTTTCTTT. The whole variable domain, filled in from reference TRBV18 and TRBJ1-1, reads NAGVMQNPRHLVRRRGQEARLRCSPMKGHSHVYWYRQLPEEGLKFMVYLQKENIIDESGMPKERFSAEFPKEGPSILRIQQVVRGDSAAYFCASSPAARNTEAFFGQGTRLTVV.

This sequence joins TRBV21-1 and TRBJ1-1. TRBV21-1 is a listed pseudogene. This CDR3 is 14 amino acids long. CDR3 protein: CASSNGRRNTEAFF. DNA of the CDR3: TGTGCCAGCAGCAATGGGAGGAGGAACACTGAAGCTTTCTTT.

The genes are TRBV14 and TRBJ2-1; no clear D. The length of the CDR3 is 14 residues. CDR1 SGHDN and CDR2 FVKESK come from the germline V gene. V shed 8 bases and J shed 0 bases, with 11 bases lying between them. The CDR3 sequence is CASRPPGSYNEQFF. In nucleotides, the CDR3 is TGTGCCAGCCGCCCCCCGGGCTCCTACAATGAGCAGTTCTTC.

The rearrangement uses TRBV7-2 and TRBJ2-4; tentatively, D is TRBD1 (7 bases). CDR3 length equals 17 residues. Deletions cut 6 bases from V and 0 bases from J, with 18 bases between. Germline lookup yields CDR1 SGHTA and CDR2 FQGNSA. The CDR3 sequence: CASSSQGGEVAKNIQYF. In nucleotides, the CDR3 is TGTGCCAGCAGTTCTCAGGGGGGCGAAGTAGCCAAAAACATTCAGTACTTC.

V and J are TRBV19 and TRBJ1-5; TRBD1 might be the D (5 bases). Between the trimmed V and J ends, which lost 1 base and 7 bases, there was a span of 5 bases. This CDR3 is built from 12 residues. In germline, CDR1 is LNHDA, CDR2 SQIVND (reference sequence). CDR3: CASSIGGQPQHF. CDR3 nucleotide sequence: TGTGCCAGTAGTATAGGGGGGCAGCCCCAGCATTTT. The whole variable domain, filled in from reference TRBV19 and TRBJ1-5, reads DGGITQSPKYLFRKEGQNVTLSCEQNLNHDAMYWYRQDPGQGLRLIYYSQIVNDFQKGDIAEGYSVSREKKESFPLTVTSAQKNPTAFYLCASSIGGQPQHFGDGTRLSIL.

The V and J genes are TRBV30 and TRBJ1-2; D is ambiguous. V gave up 2 bases and J gave up 8 bases, with 12 bases separating them. Germline V gene data show CDR1 as GTSNPN and CDR2 as SVGIG (reference sequence). The CDR3 has 12 residues. For the CDR3, the DNA is TGTGCCTGGAGTAGTGGGGTACGCGGCTACACCTTC. It codes for CAWSSGVRGYTF.

V gene TRBV3-1 (or the pseudogene TRBV3-2) combines with J gene TRBJ2-1; 7 bases are shared with TRBD2. The germline CDR1 and CDR2 sequences are LGHDT and YNNKEL (reference sequence). CDR3 size: 16 residues. V was clipped by 0 bases and J by 6 bases; unmatched bases: 8. CDR3 loop: CASSQEGRRGINEQFF. CDR3 coding DNA: TGTGCCAGCAGCCAAGAAGGTCGGCGGGGGATCAATGAGCAGTTCTTC.

The V gene is TRBV2, the J gene TRBJ1-5; D remains ambiguous. V was pared by 6 bases and J by 0 bases, with 6 bases between. Germline assignment: CDR1 SNHLY and CDR2 FYNNEI. The CDR3 has 13 residues. CDR3: CASRGYSNQPQHF. Here the CDR3 DNA reads TGTGCCAGCAGGGGTTATAGCAATCAGCCCCAGCATTTT.

This clone has only a few counts. The chain is built from TRBV6-5 and TRBJ2-5, with TRBD2 as a possible D gene (6 bases). V was shortened by 8 bases and J by 0 bases, with 16 bases between the two germline ends. The CDR3 contains 15 residues. CDR1 MNHEY and CDR2 SVGAGI come from the germline V gene. The DNA of the CDR3 is TGTGCCAGCGTAGCTAGCGAAGGGTACCAAGAGACCCAGTACTTC. Amino acid sequence: CASVASEGYQETQYF.

The chain is built from TRBV25-1 and TRBJ1-3; D unclear. CDR3 size: 16 residues. V dropped 4 bases and J dropped 3 bases, with 16 bases sitting between them. CDR1 MGHDK and CDR2 SYGVNS come from the germline V gene. The CDR3 nucleotides read TGTGCCAGCAGTGGCCAATTCCCAGGCGGTGGAAACACCATATATTTT. Translating it yields CASSGQFPGGGNTIYF.

This chain connects TRBV20-1 to TRBJ2-7, with 9 positions matching TRBD1. Germline CDR1 DFQATT, CDR2 SNEGSKA (reference sequence). The CDR3 sequence is 14 residues long. The V gene end was trimmed by 3 bases and the J gene end by 0 bases; junction bases not matched to a gene: 3. CDR3 region: CSASRDRASYEQYF. CDR3 bases: TGCAGTGCTAGTCGGGACAGGGCCTCCTACGAGCAGTACTTC.

This sequence joins TRBV2 and TRBJ1-1, with unresolved D. The germline CDR1 and CDR2 sequences are SNHLY and FYNNEI. This CDR3 has 12 amino acids. Between the trimmed V and J ends, which lost 8 bases and 7 bases, there was a span of 14 bases. The CDR3 nucleotides read TGTGCCAGCGGAGGAGGGTTTATTGAAGCTTTCTTT. Its translation: CASGGGFIEAFF.

CDR3 bases: TGTGCCAGCAGCGTAGGGCCCGGGACCCCCAACTCACCCCTCCACTTT. Its translation is CASSVGPGTPNSPLHF. This sequence joins TRBV9 and TRBJ1-6; D is perhaps TRBD1 (5 bases). Germline V gene sequence: CDR1 SGDLS, CDR2 YYNGEE. This CDR3 is 16 amino acids long. Trimming pared 0 bases from V and 10 bases from J, leaving 17 bases between. The variable domain in full, with the rest retrieved from reference TRBV9 and TRBJ1-6, is DSGVTQTPKHLITATGQRVTLRCSPRSGDLSVYWYQQSLDQGLQFLIQYYNGEERAKGNILERFSAQQFPDLHSELNLSSLELGDSALYFCASSVGPGTPNSPLHFGNGTRLTVT.

The chain has TRBV6-2 or TRBV6-3 and TRBJ1-2; D call uncertain. Per the germline V gene, CDR1 is MNHEY and CDR2 is SVGEGT. The CDR3 is 16 amino acids. With 5 bases removed from V and 5 bases from J, the gap between germline ends came to 21 bases. CDR3 sequence reads: CASSLSVEYVVYGYTF. CDR3 DNA: TGTGCCAGCAGTCTTTCTGTTGAGTATGTGGTTTATGGCTACACCTTC.

The chain joins TRBV11-1 to TRBJ2-2; TRBD2 is a possible D gene (5 bases). Per the germline V gene, CDR1 is SGHAT and CDR2 is FQDESV (reference sequence). There are 14 residues in the CDR3. V was trimmed by 7 bases and J by 6 bases, leaving 15 bases between them. The CDR3 spells CASTYQTGSGELFF. The DNA for the CDR3 is TGTGCCAGCACCTATCAAACGGGGTCCGGGGAGCTGTTTTTT.

The rearrangement joins TRBV27 to TRBJ1-1, with D unclear. CDR1 and CDR2 from the germline V gene are MNHEY and SMNVEV (reference sequence). This CDR3 spans 13 amino acids. Trimming removed 3 bases from V and 0 bases from J, with 5 bases in between. CDR3 sequence reads: CASSFALNTEAFF. The CDR3 DNA reads as TGTGCCAGCAGTTTTGCACTGAACACTGAAGCTTTCTTT.

V is TRBV29-1 and J is TRBJ2-2; D is ambiguous. This CDR3 is built from 15 residues. Looked up from germline, CDR1 is SQVTM and CDR2 is ANQGSEA. V was trimmed by 8 bases and J by 8 bases, leaving 24 bases between them. In DNA, the CDR3 is TGCAGCACGACCCGCCGCCACTCGGATTCGGGGGAGCTGTTTTTT. This encodes CSTTRRHSDSGELFF.

V and J are TRBV19 and TRBJ1-3; TRBD1 matches at 10 bases. CDR1 is LNHDA and CDR2 is SQIVND in the germline V gene (reference sequence). The CDR3 contains 13 residues. The J segment lost 8 bases and the V segment lost 6 bases, leaving 4 bases of the junction unmatched. The DNA of the CDR3 is TGTGCCAGTAGAGGACAGGGGGGATACACCATATATTTT. Residues: CASRGQGGYTIYF.

This chain links TRBV2 with TRBJ2-3; the D gene is possibly TRBD2 (5 bases). There are 15 residues in the CDR3. Per the germline V gene, CDR1 is SNHLY and CDR2 is FYNNEI. Trimming cost V 3 bases and J 0 bases, with 10 bases left between them. The CDR3: CASSDEGRSTDTQYF. The CDR3 DNA reads TGTGCCAGCAGTGATGAGGGTCGGAGCACAGATACGCAGTATTTT.

The rearrangement links TRBV18 to TRBJ1-6; a weak D match, TRBD1 (5 bases). The germline V gene has CDR1 KGHSH and CDR2 LQKENI. The CDR3 is 18 amino acids. Trimming left V 1 base short and J 5 bases short, with 18 bases between. The CDR3 is CASSPLPPGLPDNSPLHF. The CDR3 region has the DNA TGTGCCAGCTCACCACTCCCCCCAGGGCTCCCAGATAATTCACCCCTCCACTTT.